This T cell receptor (beta chain) is drawn from a study of shared clonotypes between healthy human individuals. On the study more broadly: CD4 naive and CD4 memory each took three plates per donor, while CD8 naive took two and CD8 memory one.

Researchers ran the assay at a deep level. Some clones are missing from TCRdb's copy, which holds only in-frame ones; the method was immunoSEQ multiplex PCR. The sample yields over 2 million clones, 85% to 95% seen once. Study-wide results and limits: Among a handful of donors, approximately 5% of naive CD4 clonotypes were found in common.

Trimming left V 5 bases short and J 7 bases short, with 14 bases between. Per the germline V gene, CDR1 is SGHTA and CDR2 is FQGTGA. The CDR3 runs to 14 residues. A word on this clone: Its matching antigen is unknown.

The V gene is TRBV7-3, the J gene TRBJ2-2; D is possibly TRBD2 (6 bases). Sequencing used naive CD4+ T cells from PBMCs. Subset indicated: CD45RA+ positively selected. This TCR was sampled from a man aged 18 to 30 in good health. Some clones in this sample may be carry-over from other donors' samples. CDR3 coding DNA: TGTGCCAGCAGCCAACAGGCGGGGATCGGGGAGCTGTTTTTT. Amino acids: CASSQQAGIGELFF.